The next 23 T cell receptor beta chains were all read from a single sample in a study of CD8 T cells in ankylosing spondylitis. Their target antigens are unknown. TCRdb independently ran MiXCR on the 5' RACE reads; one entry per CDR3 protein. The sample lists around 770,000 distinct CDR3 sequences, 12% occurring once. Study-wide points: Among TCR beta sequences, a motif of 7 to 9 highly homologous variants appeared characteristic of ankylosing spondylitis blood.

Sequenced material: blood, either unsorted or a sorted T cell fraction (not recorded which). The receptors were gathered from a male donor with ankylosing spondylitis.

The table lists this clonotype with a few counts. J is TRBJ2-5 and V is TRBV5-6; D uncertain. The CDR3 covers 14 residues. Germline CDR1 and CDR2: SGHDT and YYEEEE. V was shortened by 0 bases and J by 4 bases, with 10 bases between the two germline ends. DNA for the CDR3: TGTGCCAGCAGCTTGGGGAAGCAGGTAGAGACCCAGTACTTC. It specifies CASSLGKQVETQYF.

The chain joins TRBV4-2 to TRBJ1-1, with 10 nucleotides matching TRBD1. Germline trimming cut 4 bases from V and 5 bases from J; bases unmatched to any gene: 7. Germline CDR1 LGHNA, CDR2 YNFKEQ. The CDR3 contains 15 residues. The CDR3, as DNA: TGTGCCAGCAGCCGGCACTGGGACAGGGGAACTGAAGCTTTCTTT. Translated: CASSRHWDRGTEAFF.

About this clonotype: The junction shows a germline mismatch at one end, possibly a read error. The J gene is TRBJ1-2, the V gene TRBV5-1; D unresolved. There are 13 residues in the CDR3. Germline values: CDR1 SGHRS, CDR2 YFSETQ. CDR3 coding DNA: TGCGCCAGCAGCTTGGAGGGCAGCTATGGCTGCACCTTC. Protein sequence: CASSLEGSYGCTF. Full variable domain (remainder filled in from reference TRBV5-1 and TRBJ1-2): KAGVTQTPRYLIKTRGQQVTLSCSPISGHRSVSWYQQTPGQGLQFLFEYFSETQRNKGNFPGRFSGRQFSNSRSEMNVSTLELGDSALYLCASSLEGSYGCTFGSGTRLTVV.

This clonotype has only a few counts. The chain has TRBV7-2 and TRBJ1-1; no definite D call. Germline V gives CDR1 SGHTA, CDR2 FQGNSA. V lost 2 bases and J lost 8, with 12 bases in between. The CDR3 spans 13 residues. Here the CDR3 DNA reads TGTGCCAGCAGCTTAATCGACCTGTCGGAAGCTTTCTTT. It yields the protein CASSLIDLSEAFF.

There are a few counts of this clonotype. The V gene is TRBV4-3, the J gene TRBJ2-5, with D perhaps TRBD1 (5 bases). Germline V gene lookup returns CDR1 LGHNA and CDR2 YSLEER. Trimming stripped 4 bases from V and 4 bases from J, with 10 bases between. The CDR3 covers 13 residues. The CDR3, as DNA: TGCGCCAGCAGCCCTCAGGGATCAGAGACCCAGTACTTC. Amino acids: CASSPQGSETQYF.

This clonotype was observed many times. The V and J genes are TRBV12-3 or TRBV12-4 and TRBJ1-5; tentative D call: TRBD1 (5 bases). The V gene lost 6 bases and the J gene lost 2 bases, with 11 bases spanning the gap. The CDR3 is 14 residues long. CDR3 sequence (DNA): TGTGCCAGCAGCCAAGGGGTACGCAATCAGCCCCAGCATTTT. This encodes CASSQGVRNQPQHF.

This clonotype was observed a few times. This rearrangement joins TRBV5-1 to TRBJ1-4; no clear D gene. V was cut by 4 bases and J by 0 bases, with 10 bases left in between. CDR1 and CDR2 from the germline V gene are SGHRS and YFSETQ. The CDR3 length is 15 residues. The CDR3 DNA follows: TGCGCCAGCAGCCGAACGCCCGCAACTAATGAAAAACTGTTTTTT. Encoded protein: CASSRTPATNEKLFF.

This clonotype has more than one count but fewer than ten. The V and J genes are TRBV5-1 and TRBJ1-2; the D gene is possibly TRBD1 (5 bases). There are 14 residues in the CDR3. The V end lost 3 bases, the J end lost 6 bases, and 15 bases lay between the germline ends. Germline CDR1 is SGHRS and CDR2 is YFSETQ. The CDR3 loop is CASSSGDSWDGYTF. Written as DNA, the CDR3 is TGCGCCAGCAGCTCGGGGGATTCCTGGGATGGCTACACCTTC. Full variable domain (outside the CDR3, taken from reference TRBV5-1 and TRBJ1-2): KAGVTQTPRYLIKTRGQQVTLSCSPISGHRSVSWYQQTPGQGLQFLFEYFSETQRNKGNFPGRFSGRQFSNSRSEMNVSTLELGDSALYLCASSSGDSWDGYTFGSGTRLTVV.

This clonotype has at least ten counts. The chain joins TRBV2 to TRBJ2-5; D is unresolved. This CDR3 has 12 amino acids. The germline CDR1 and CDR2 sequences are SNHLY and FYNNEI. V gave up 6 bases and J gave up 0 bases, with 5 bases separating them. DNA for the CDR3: TGTGCCAGCAGGCAGTACCAAGAGACCCAGTACTTC. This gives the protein CASRQYQETQYF.

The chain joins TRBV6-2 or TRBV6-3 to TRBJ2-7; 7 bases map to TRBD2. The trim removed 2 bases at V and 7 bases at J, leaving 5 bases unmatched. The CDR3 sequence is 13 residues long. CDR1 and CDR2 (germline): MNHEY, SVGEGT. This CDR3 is CASSYGRGTEQYF. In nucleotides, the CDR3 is TGTGCCAGCAGTTACGGGAGGGGTACGGAGCAGTACTTC.

DNA of the CDR3: TGCAGTGCTAGCCCACTGACAGACTATAGCAATCAGCCCCAGCATTTT. Translating it yields CSASPLTDYSNQPQHF. The chain links TRBV20-1 to TRBJ1-5; tentatively, D is TRBD1 (5 bases). CDR1 and CDR2 from the germline V gene are DFQATT and SNEGSKA (reference sequence). Trimming left V 3 bases short and J 0 bases short, with 15 bases between. The CDR3 covers 16 residues.

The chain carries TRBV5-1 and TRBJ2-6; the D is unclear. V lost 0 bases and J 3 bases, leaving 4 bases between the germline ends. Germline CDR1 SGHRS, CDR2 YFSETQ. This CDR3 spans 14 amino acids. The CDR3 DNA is TGCGCCAGCAGCTTGGAAGGTGGGGCCAACGTCCTGACTTTC. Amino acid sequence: CASSLEGGANVLTF.

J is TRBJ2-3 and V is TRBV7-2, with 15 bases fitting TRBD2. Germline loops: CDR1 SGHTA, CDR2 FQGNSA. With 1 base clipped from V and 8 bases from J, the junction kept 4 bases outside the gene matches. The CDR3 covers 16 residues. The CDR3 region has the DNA TGTGCCAGCAGCTTAGGGACTAGCGGGAGGGGAGTTACGCAGTATTTT. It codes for CASSLGTSGRGVTQYF.

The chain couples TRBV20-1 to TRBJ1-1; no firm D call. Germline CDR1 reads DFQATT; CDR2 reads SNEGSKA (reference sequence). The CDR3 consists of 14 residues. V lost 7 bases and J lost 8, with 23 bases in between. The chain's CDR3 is CSVSSPYSGGEAFF. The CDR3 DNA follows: TGCAGTGTTTCGAGCCCTTATTCTGGAGGGGAAGCTTTCTTT.

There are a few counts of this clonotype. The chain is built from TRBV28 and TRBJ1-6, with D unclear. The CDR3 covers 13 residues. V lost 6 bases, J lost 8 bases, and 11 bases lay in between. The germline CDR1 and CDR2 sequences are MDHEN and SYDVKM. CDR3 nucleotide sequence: TGTGCCAGCAGGCTCCTGCAGGATTCACCCCTCCACTTT. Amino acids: CASRLLQDSPLHF.

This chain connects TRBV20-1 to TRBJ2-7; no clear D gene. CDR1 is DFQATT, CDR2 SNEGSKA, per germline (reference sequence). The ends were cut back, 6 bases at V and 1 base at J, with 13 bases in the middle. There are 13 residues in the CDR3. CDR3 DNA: TGCAGTGCCCCAGCGAGAGGTTCCTACGAGCAGTACTTC. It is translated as CSAPARGSYEQYF.

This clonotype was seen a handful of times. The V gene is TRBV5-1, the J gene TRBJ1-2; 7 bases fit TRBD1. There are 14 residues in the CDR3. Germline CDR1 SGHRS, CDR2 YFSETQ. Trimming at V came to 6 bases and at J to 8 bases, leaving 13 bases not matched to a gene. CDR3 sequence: CASTLITGVSGYTF. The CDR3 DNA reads TGCGCCAGCACGCTAATTACAGGGGTCAGCGGCTACACCTTC.

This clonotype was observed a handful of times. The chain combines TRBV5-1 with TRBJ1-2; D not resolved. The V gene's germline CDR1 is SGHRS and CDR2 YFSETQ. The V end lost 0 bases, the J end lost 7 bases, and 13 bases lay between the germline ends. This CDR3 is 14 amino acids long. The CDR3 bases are TGCGCCAGCAGCTTGGAAGGGTTTGAGCTTGGCTACACCTTC. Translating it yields CASSLEGFELGYTF.

In nucleotides, the CDR3 is TGTGCCACCAACTGGCCAGGCACAGATACGCAGTATTTT. The encoded protein is CATNWPGTDTQYF. The rearrangement uses TRBV24-1 and TRBJ2-3, with unresolved D. CDR1 and CDR2 (germline): KGHDR, SFDVKD. The ends were cut back, 8 bases at V and 1 base at J, with 9 bases in the middle. The CDR3 is made up of 13 amino acids.

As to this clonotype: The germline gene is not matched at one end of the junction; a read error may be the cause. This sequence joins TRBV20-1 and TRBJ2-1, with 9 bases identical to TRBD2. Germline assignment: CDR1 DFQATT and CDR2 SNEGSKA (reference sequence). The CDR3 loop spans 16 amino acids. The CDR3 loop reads CCARDFRAGGYNEQFF. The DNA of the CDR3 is TGCTGTGCTAGAGATTTTAGAGCGGGGGGTTACAATGAGCAGTTCTTC.

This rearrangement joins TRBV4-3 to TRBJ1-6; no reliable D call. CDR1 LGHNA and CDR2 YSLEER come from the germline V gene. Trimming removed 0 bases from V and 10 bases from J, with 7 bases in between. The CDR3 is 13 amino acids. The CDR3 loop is CASSQENASPLHF. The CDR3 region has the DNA TGCGCCAGCAGCCAAGAGAACGCGTCACCCCTCCACTTT.

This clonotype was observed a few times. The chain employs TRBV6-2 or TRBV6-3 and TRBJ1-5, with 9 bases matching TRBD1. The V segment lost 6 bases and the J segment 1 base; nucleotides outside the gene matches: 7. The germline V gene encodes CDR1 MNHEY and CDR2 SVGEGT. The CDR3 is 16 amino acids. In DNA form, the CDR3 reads TGTGCCAGCAGAAGACAGGGGGGACTGAGCAATCAGCCCCAGCATTTT. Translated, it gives CASRRQGGLSNQPQHF.

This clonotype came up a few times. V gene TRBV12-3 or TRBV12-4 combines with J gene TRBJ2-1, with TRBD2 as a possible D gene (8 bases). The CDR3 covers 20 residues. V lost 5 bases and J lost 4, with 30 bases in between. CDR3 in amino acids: CASSGPTGTAGTRSYNEQFF. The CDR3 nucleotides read TGTGCCAGCAGTGGACCGACAGGGACCGCGGGGACTAGAAGTTACAATGAGCAGTTCTTC.